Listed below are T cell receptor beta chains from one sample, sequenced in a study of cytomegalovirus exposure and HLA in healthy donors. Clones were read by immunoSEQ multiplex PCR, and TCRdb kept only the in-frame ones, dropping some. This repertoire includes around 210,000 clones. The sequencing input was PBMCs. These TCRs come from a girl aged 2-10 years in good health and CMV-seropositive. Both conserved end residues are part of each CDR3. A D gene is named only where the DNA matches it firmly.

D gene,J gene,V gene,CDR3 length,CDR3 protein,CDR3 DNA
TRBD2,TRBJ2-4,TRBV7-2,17,CASSSRTSGRAGNIQYF,TGTGCCAGCAGCTCCCGGACTAGCGGGAGGGCAGGGAACATTCAGTACTTC
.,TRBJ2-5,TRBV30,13,CAWSRQHLRDQYF,TGTGCCTGGAGTAGACAGCACCTGCGGGACCAGTACTTC
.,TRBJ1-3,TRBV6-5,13,CASSQGNWNTIYF,TGTGCCAGCAGTCAGGGCAACTGGAACACCATATATTTT
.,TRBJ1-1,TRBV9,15,CASSVASFWGAEAFF,TGTGCCAGCAGCGTAGCCTCTTTTTGGGGGGCTGAAGCTTTCTTT
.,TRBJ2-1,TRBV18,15,CASSPFSDSYNEQFF,TGTGCCAGCTCACCTTTTAGTGACTCCTACAATGAGCAGTTCTTC
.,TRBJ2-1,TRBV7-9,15,CASSSGDLEGNEQFF,TGTGCCAGCAGCTCGGGAGACCTCGAGGGTAATGAGCAGTTCTTC
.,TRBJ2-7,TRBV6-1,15,CASSELLWRRYEQYF,TGTGCCAGCAGTGAGTTGCTCTGGAGAAGATACGAGCAGTACTTC
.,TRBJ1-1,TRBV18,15,CASSPRRRVNTEAFF,TGTGCCAGCTCCCCCCGGCGGAGGGTCAACACTGAAGCTTTCTTT
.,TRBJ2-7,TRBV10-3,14,CAITPAGSSYEQYF,TGTGCCATCACCCCCGCGGGAAGCTCCTACGAGCAGTACTTC
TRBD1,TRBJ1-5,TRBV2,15,CASSPTGASNQPQHF,TGTGCCAGCAGCCCTACAGGGGCTAGCAATCAGCCCCAGCATTTT
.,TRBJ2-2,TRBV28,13,CAIGQGNTGELFF,TGTGCCATCGGTCAGGGGAACACCGGGGAGCTGTTTTTT
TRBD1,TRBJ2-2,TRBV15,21,CATSSTPVGTVEPRNTGELFF,TGTGCCACCAGCTCCACCCCGGTGGGGACAGTCGAACCACGAAACACCGGGGAGCTGTTTTTT
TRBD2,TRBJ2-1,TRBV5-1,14,CASSTDGTSGFQFF,TGCGCCAGCAGCACAGATGGGACTAGCGGGTTTCAGTTCTTC
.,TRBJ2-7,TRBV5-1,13,CASSFRTDYEQYF,TGCGCCAGCAGCTTTCGGACAGATTACGAGCAGTACTTC
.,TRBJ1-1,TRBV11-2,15,CASSVKRDVNTEAFF,TGTGCCAGCAGCGTTAAGCGGGACGTGAACACTGAAGCTTTCTTT
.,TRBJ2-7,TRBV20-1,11,CSAFFRDEQYF,TGCAGTGCCTTTTTCAGGGACGAGCAGTACTTC
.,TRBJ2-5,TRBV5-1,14,CASSLGRGQETQYF,TGCGCCAGCAGCTTGGGGAGGGGACAAGAGACCCAGTACTTC
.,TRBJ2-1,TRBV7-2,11,CASSWGGTQFF,TGTGCCAGCAGCTGGGGAGGTACCCAGTTCTTC
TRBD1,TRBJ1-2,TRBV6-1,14,CATRGQGGPYGYTF,TGTGCCACCCGAGGACAGGGAGGTCCCTATGGCTACACCTTC
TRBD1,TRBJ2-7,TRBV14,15,CASSQADRGVYEQYF,TGTGCCAGCAGCCAAGCGGACAGGGGGGTTTACGAGCAGTACTTC
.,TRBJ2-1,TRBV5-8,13,CASSFRDYNEQFF,TGTGCCAGCAGCTTCCGGGACTACAATGAGCAGTTCTTC
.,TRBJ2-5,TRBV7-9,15,CASKKKTSVGETQYF,TGTGCCAGCAAGAAAAAAACATCGGTCGGGGAGACCCAGTACTTC
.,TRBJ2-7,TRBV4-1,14,CASSQEGEGWEQYF,TGCGCCAGCAGCCAAGAGGGAGAAGGGTGGGAGCAGTACTTC
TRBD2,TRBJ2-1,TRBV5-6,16,CASSSPGLAGDNEQFF,TGTGCCAGCAGCTCCCCCGGACTAGCGGGAGACAATGAGCAGTTCTTC
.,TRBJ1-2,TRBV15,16,CATSSGLVGGNYGYTF,TGTGCCACCAGCAGTGGGTTGGTTGGGGGCAACTATGGCTACACCTTC
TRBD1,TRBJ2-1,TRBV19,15,CASSTSTQTGREQFF,TGTGCCAGTAGTACATCCACCCAGACAGGGCGTGAGCAGTTCTTC
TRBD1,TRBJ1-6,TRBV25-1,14,CASRKTGLNSPLHF,TGTGCCAGCAGAAAGACAGGGCTAAATTCACCCCTCCACTTT
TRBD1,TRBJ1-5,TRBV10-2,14,CASSKGASNQPQHF,TGCGCCAGCAGCAAGGGGGCTAGCAATCAGCCCCAGCATTTT
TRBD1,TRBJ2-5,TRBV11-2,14,CASSRDREQETQYF,TGTGCCAGCAGCAGGGACAGAGAGCAAGAGACCCAGTACTTC
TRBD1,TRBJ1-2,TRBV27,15,CASSSRGQGGNGYTF,TGTGCCAGCAGTTCACGCGGACAGGGAGGGAATGGCTACACCTTC
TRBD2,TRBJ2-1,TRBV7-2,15,CASSLVPTSGNEQFF,TGTGCCAGCAGCTTAGTCCCGACTAGCGGTAATGAGCAGTTCTTC
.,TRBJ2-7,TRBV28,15,CASETSDSYSYEQYF,TGTGCCAGCGAGACATCGGACTCCTACTCCTACGAGCAGTACTTC
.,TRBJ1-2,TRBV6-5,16,CASSYLAESDGYGYTF,TGTGCCAGCAGTTACCTAGCTGAATCGGACGGATATGGCTACACCTTC
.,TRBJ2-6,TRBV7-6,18,CASSLLAGSLSGANVLTF,TGTGCCAGCAGCTTGCTAGCCGGGAGTTTGTCTGGGGCCAACGTCCTGACTTTC
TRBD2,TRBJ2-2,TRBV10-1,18,CASSESVASGKEDGELFF,TGCGCCAGCAGTGAGTCGGTAGCTAGCGGGAAGGAGGACGGGGAGCTGTTTTTT
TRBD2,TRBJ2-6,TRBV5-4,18,CASSLPLATPPGANVLTF,TGTGCCAGCAGCTTACCACTAGCGACCCCGCCTGGGGCCAACGTCCTGACTTTC
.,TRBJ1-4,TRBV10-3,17,CAISESGRGPANEKLFF,TGTGCCATCAGTGAGTCCGGCAGGGGCCCAGCTAATGAAAAACTGTTTTTT
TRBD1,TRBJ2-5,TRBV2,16,CASSAYRGLRQETQYF,TGTGCCAGCAGTGCCTACAGGGGTCTACGGCAAGAGACCCAGTACTTC
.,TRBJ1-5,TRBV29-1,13,CSVVGGVNQPQHF,TGCAGCGTTGTTGGAGGGGTCAATCAGCCCCAGCATTTT
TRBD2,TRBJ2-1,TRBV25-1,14,CASSWTSGSNEQFF,TGTGCCAGCAGCTGGACTAGCGGATCTAATGAGCAGTTCTTC
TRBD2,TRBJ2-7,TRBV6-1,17,CASSEGTGGGLFYEQYF,TGTGCCAGCAGTGAGGGGACGGGAGGAGGACTTTTCTACGAGCAGTACTTC
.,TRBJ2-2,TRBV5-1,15,CASSLKSLNTGELFF,TGCGCCAGCAGCTTAAAGAGTTTGAACACCGGGGAGCTGTTTTTT
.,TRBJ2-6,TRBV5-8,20,CASSPGWNTGVGSGANVLTF,TGTGCCAGCAGCCCGGGGTGGAACACGGGTGTAGGTTCTGGGGCCAACGTCCTGACTTTC
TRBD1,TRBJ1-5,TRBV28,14,CASSFQGGGQPQHF,TGTGCCAGCAGTTTCCAGGGGGGTGGTCAGCCCCAGCATTTT
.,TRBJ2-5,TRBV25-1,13,CASSWGGIETQYF,TGTGCCAGCAGTTGGGGGGGCATAGAGACCCAGTACTTC
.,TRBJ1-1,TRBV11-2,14,CASSLALGNTEAFF,TGTGCCAGCAGCTTAGCTCTAGGGAACACTGAAGCTTTCTTT
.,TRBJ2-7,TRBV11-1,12,CASRSGNHEQYF,TGTGCCAGCAGATCAGGGAACCACGAGCAGTACTTC
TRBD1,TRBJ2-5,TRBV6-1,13,CASSDPGGETQYF,TGTGCCAGCAGTGACCCAGGGGGAGAGACCCAGTACTTC
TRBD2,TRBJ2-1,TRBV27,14,CASSRTSGYNEQFF,TGTGCCAGCAGTCGGACTAGCGGCTACAATGAGCAGTTCTTC
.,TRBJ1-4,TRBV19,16,CASSLARDLVGEKLFF,TGTGCCAGTAGTCTCGCCCGGGACTTGGTTGGTGAAAAACTGTTTTTT
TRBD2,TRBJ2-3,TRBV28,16,CASSLKQGGGTDTQYF,TGTGCCAGCAGTTTAAAACAAGGCGGGGGGACAGATACGCAGTATTTT
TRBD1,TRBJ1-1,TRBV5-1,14,CASSSGGFGTEAFF,TGCGCCAGCAGCTCAGGGGGTTTTGGGACTGAAGCTTTCTTT
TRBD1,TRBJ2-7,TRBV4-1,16,CASSQPTDGQGYEQYF,TGCGCCAGCAGCCAACCCACCGACGGACAGGGCTACGAGCAGTACTTC